The sequence of this T cell receptor beta chain was determined in a study of blood T cell repertoires in COVID-19. Study summary: Spain, Italy and the United States supplied samples that represented acute and convalescent COVID-19.

Original processing notes: From reference gene primer amplification, estimates of nucleated cell counts were derived. Data came from immunoSEQ multiplex PCR; TCRdb stores just in-frame clones and leaves some out. The V and J calls and clone size were taken over from that table, and D and trimming were inferred from the DNA. This table holds some 380,000 clones, 90% found once. Trimming removed 1 base from V and 7 bases from J, with 11 bases in between. The CDR3 is 15 amino acids. Germline V CDR1 and CDR2: PRHDT, FYEKMQ (reference sequence). The receptor was derived from a man between 18 and 35 years old with active or convalescent COVID-19. The rearrangement links TRBV13 to TRBJ1-6; D perhaps matches TRBD1 (5 bases). The sequencing sample was made of peripheral blood. The CDR3 sequence: CASSLVTRENSPLHF. CDR3 nucleotides: TGTGCCAGCAGCTTAGTAACCAGGGAAAATTCACCCCTCCACTTT.